This record concerns one T cell receptor (beta chain) sequence. The antigen is undetermined. This sequence may be a read error, since a much larger clone differs from it by one base. This sample was included in a study of blood T cells in healthy people across ages. V lost 4 bases, J lost 3 bases, and 16 bases lay in between. The CDR3 is 16 amino acids. Study outcomes and limitations: Long-lived donors had more naive CD4+ cells and higher diversity than aged donors.

A J-beta primer mix and a sample-barcoded 5' primer were used in a second PCR of roughly 6 to 12 cycles. TCRdb re-called the 5' RACE reads with MiXCR, one entry per CDR3 protein. In the table there are 500,000 to 650,000 distinct CDR3 sequences, about 29% of which are singletons. RNA extraction gave at least 6 micrograms of total RNA per sample. The data were also submitted as part of a second study, on T cells of mothers and their children. According to that study: Three healthy Caucasian mothers, along with their six children, served as the donors. All extracted RNA went into cDNA synthesis, approximately 1.4 ug per 15 ul.

The V and J genes are TRBV12-3 or TRBV12-4 and TRBJ2-4; D is perhaps TRBD1 or TRBD2 (5 bases each). The sample consisted of blood. The sequence came from a boy between 2 and 10 years old in good health. Here the CDR3 reads CASSWGWDVGKNIQYF. Written as DNA, the CDR3 is TGTGCCAGCAGTTGGGGGTGGGATGTGGGCAAAAACATTCAGTACTTC.